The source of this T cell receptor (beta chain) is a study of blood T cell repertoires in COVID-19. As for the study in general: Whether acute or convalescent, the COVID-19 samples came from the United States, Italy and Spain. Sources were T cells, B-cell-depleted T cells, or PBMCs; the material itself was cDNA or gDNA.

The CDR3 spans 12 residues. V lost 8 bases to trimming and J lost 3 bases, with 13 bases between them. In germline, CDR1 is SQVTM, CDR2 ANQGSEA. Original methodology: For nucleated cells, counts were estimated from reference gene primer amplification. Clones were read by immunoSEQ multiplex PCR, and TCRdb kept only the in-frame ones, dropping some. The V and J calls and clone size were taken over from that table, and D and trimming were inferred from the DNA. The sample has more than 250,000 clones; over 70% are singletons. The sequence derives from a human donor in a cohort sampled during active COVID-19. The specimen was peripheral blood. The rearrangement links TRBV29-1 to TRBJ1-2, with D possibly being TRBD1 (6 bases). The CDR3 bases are TGCAGCATCCGGACAGTAGACTATGGCTACACCTTC. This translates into CSIRTVDYGYTF.